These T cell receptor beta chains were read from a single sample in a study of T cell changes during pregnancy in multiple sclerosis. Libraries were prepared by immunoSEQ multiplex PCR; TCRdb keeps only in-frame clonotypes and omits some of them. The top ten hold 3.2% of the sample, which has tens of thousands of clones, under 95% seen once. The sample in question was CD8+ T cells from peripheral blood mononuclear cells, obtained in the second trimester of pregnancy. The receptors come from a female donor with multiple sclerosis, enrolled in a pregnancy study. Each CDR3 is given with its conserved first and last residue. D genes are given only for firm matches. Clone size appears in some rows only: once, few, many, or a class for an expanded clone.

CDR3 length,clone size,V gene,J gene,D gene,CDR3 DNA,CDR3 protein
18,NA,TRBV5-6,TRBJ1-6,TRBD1,TGTGCCAGCAGCTTGGAGGGGGGACAGGGGGCATATAATTCACCCCTCCACTTT,CASSLEGGQGAYNSPLHF
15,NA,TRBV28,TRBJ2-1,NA,TGTGCCAGCACAATGGAGGTGGGGTCCTACAATGAGCAGTTCTTC,CASTMEVGSYNEQFF
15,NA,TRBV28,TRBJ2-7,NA,TGTGCCAGCAGTTTTGAAGCAGGGGTCGTAGGTGAGCAGTACTTC,CASSFEAGVVGEQYF
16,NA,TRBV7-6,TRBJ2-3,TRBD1,TGTGCCAGCAGCTTAGTCGGGACAGATTACACAGATACGCAGTATTTT,CASSLVGTDYTDTQYF
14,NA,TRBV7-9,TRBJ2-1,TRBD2,TGTGCCAGCAGCGCGGCCGGGACTAGAGGTGAGCAGTTCTTC,CASSAAGTRGEQFF
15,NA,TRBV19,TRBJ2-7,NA,TGTGCCAGTAGTAGAGGACCCACAGGGTCCTACGAGCAGTACTTC,CASSRGPTGSYEQYF
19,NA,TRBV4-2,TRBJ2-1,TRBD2,TGTGCCAGCAGCCAAGATGGGGCCGGTTCTAGCGGGGTCTACAATGAGCAGTTCTTC,CASSQDGAGSSGVYNEQFF
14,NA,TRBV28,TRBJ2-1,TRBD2,TGTGCCAGCAGAAAAGCGGGAGACGGCTATGAGCAGTTCTTC,CASRKAGDGYEQFF
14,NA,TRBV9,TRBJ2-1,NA,TGTGCCAGCAGCGACCGCGGGAACTACAATGAGCAGTTCTTC,CASSDRGNYNEQFF
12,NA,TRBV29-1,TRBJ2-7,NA,TGCAGCGTTTTGGAGCCCTCCTACGAGCAGTACTTC,CSVLEPSYEQYF
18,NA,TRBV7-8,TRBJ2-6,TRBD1,TGTGCCAGCAGCCATAAGGGACAGCTCAGCTCTGGGGCCAACGTCCTGACTTTC,CASSHKGQLSSGANVLTF
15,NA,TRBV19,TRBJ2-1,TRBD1,TGTGCCAGTAGTCAGGGGGCGTGGATTAGTAATGAGCAGTTCTTC,CASSQGAWISNEQFF
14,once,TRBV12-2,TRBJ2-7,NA,TGTGCAAGTCGCCCAACTAGCGGGAGGTGCGAGCAGTACTTC,CASRPTSGRCEQYF